This is a list of T cell receptor beta chains from one sample in a study of cytomegalovirus exposure and HLA in healthy donors. The method was immunoSEQ multiplex PCR; TCRdb's version includes in-frame clones alone and lacks a portion of them. The sample yields tens of thousands of clones, roughly 94% seen once. Material for sequencing was PBMCs. These receptors originate from a woman between 18 and 29 years old in good health and CMV-seronegative. Both conserved end residues are trimmed from each CDR3. Each record gives: CDR3 protein, J gene, clone size, V gene. Not all rows give a size; the values are once, few, many and, for expanded clones, a class.

AWSWTGGGNTIY | TRBJ1-3 | once | TRBV30
ASSFGRQGWTEAF | TRBJ1-1 | NA | TRBV5-6
ASRSRWTGVDEQY | TRBJ2-7 | NA | TRBV2
ASTSTYEQY | TRBJ2-7 | few | TRBV27
ASSQGRDSLTDTQY | TRBJ2-3 | NA | TRBV4-1
ATSRDTLSYEQY | TRBJ2-7 | NA | TRBV15
ASLGRGVTGELF | TRBJ2-2 | NA | TRBV25-1
ATSRGQANEKLF | TRBJ1-4 | NA | TRBV15
ASSDPTSGRASTDTQY | TRBJ2-3 | NA | TRBV2
ASSRLAGVLDEQF | TRBJ2-1 | NA | TRBV11-1
ASSASLGLTDNEKLF | TRBJ1-4 | NA | TRBV28
ASSSGPDTGYEQY | TRBJ2-7 | few | TRBV9
ASSQASPAHEQY | TRBJ2-7 | once | TRBV4-1
STGGGAKETQY | TRBJ2-5 | NA | TRBV29-1
ASSQDRLQETQY | TRBJ2-5 | NA | TRBV14
ASSRGQDLLLAYGYT | TRBJ1-2 | NA | TRBV5-1
AWRTPGANTGELF | TRBJ2-2 | NA | TRBV30
ASCNRGGNEQY | TRBJ2-7 | NA | TRBV27
AWSIDQGYEQY | TRBJ2-7 | NA | TRBV30